These 14 T cell receptor beta chains were all obtained from the same sample, sequenced in a study of T cell responses to AZD1222 COVID-19 vaccine. The method was immunoSEQ multiplex PCR; TCRdb's version includes in-frame clones alone and lacks a portion of them. The repertoire has over 50,000 clones, about four fifths of them found once; the top ten carry about 7%. Sequenced material: peripheral blood, taken on day 0 of AZD1222 vaccination. The receptors come from an adult in good health.

This clone was recorded only once. The chain carries TRBV19 and TRBJ2-2; 8 nucleotides agree with TRBD1. The CDR3 is made up of 13 amino acids. V was pared by 6 bases and J by 6 bases, with 3 bases of the junction left unmatched. Germline V gives CDR1 LNHDA, CDR2 SQIVND (reference sequence). The CDR3 region has the DNA TGTGCCAGTAGCCGGACAGGGCCCGGGGAGCTGTTTTTT. Its translation is CASSRTGPGELFF.

The CDR3 region is CASSLGGQGNYGYTF. DNA for the CDR3: TGTGCCAGCAGCTTAGGGGGACAGGGGAACTATGGCTACACCTTC. The gene calls are TRBV13 and TRBJ1-2; 10 nucleotides agree with TRBD1. J gave up 2 bases and V 0 bases, and 0 bases lay outside the gene matches. Looked up from germline, CDR1 is PRHDT and CDR2 is FYEKMQ (reference sequence). This CDR3 has 15 residues.

The J gene is TRBJ2-5, the V gene TRBV5-6, with unresolved D. The CDR3 contains 14 residues. Trimming cost V 1 base and J 1 base, with 8 bases left between them. Germline CDR1 reads SGHDT; CDR2 reads YYEEEE. Here the CDR3 DNA reads TGTGCCAGCAGCTTGAGTCGGCTCCAAGAGACCCAGTACTTC. As protein: CASSLSRLQETQYF.

This chain connects TRBV6-5 to TRBJ1-1; 7 bases are a match to TRBD1. The CDR3 is 14 residues long. From germline, CDR1 is MNHEY and CDR2 SVGAGI. Trimming cost V 6 bases and J 3 bases; bases outside gene matches: 7. CDR3 protein: CASSQRGPDTEAFF. In DNA form, the CDR3 reads TGTGCCAGCAGCCAGAGGGGGCCGGACACTGAAGCTTTCTTT.

This chain uses TRBV2 with TRBJ2-5; D perhaps matches TRBD1 (5 bases). Germline V gene lookup returns CDR1 SNHLY and CDR2 FYNNEI. V was shortened by 0 bases and J by 4 bases, with 15 bases between the two germline ends. This CDR3 comprises 16 residues. CDR3: CASSEARQPTGETQYF. CDR3 bases: TGTGCCAGCAGTGAAGCTCGACAGCCCACGGGAGAGACCCAGTACTTC.

By share, this clone ranks as medium-sized. The chain joins TRBV4-3 to TRBJ2-7; D is uncertain. Germline lookup yields CDR1 LGHNA and CDR2 YSLEER. The CDR3 loop spans 14 amino acids. Trimming took off 1 base at V and 6 bases at J, with 13 bases between the two ends. The CDR3 bases are TGCGCCAGCAGCCAAGTGCCGGGTCGCGCCGAGCAGTACTTC. Protein: CASSQVPGRAEQYF.

The genes are TRBV28 and TRBJ2-2, with D possibly TRBD2 on 6 matching bases. This CDR3 is 15 amino acids long. The germline gives CDR1 MDHEN, CDR2 SYDVKM. Trimming shortened V by 5 bases and J by 0 bases, and 10 bases separated the two germline ends. The DNA for the CDR3 is TGTGCCAGCAGTGTAGCGGTTACGAACACCGGGGAGCTGTTTTTT. Translated, it gives CASSVAVTNTGELFF.

This chain links TRBV6-2 or TRBV6-3 with TRBJ2-1; 11 positions agree with TRBD2. Germline V gene lookup returns CDR1 MNHEY and CDR2 SVGEGT. The CDR3 contains 17 residues. The trim removed 3 bases at V and 8 bases at J, leaving 12 bases unmatched. In DNA, the CDR3 is TGTGCCAGCAGTTATTCCGCCCTTAGCGGGGGGGCGGATGAGCAGTTCTTC. Its translation is CASSYSALSGGADEQFF.

The chain links TRBV5-5 to TRBJ1-6; D is possibly TRBD1 (5 bases). The CDR3 covers 15 residues. From germline, CDR1 is SGHKS and CDR2 YYEKEE (reference sequence). V lost 8 bases to trimming and J lost 8 bases, with 20 bases between them. The DNA of the CDR3 is TGTGCCAGTCGGGACGGCTACCTCCTCGATTCACCCCTCCACTTT. Protein product: CASRDGYLLDSPLHF.

The chain joins TRBV7-6 to TRBJ2-2; perhaps TRBD2 as D (6 bases). Germline CDR1 and CDR2: SGHVS and FNYEAQ. V shed 6 bases and J shed 4 bases, with 6 bases lying between them. The CDR3 has 12 residues. This CDR3 is CASRGGTGELFF. The CDR3 DNA follows: TGTGCCAGCAGGGGGGGCACCGGGGAGCTGTTTTTT.

Only one count was recorded for this clone. The chain combines TRBV9 with TRBJ1-1, with D possibly TRBD1 on 6 matching bases. Germline lookup yields CDR1 SGDLS and CDR2 YYNGEE. The CDR3 runs to 15 residues. V lost 0 bases, J lost 7 bases, and 16 bases lay in between. CDR3 nucleotides: TGTGCCAGCAGCGTAGAGTACGCACGGACAGATGAAGCTTTCTTT. This translates into CASSVEYARTDEAFF.

The chain combines TRBV19 with TRBJ2-7; 9 nucleotides match TRBD1. Germline loops: CDR1 LNHDA, CDR2 SQIVND (reference sequence). The ends lost 5 bases at V and 2 bases at J; junction bases unmatched: 7. CDR3 length: 15 residues. In nucleotides, the CDR3 is TGTGCCAGTAGTGTCCGGGGACAGGGTGCCTACGAGCAGTACTTC. Translated: CASSVRGQGAYEQYF. Using reference TRBV19 and TRBJ2-7 for the parts outside the CDR3, the full variable domain is DGGITQSPKYLFRKEGQNVTLSCEQNLNHDAMYWYRQDPGQGLRLIYYSQIVNDFQKGDIAEGYSVSREKKESFPLTVTSAQKNPTAFYLCASSVRGQGAYEQYFGPGTRLTVT.

This sequence joins TRBV7-9 and TRBJ1-1; D is unclear. CDR1 is SEHNR, CDR2 FQNEAQ, per germline (reference sequence). V was cut by 1 base and J by 6 bases, with 12 bases left in between. The CDR3 is made up of 14 amino acids. The CDR3 region has the DNA TGTGCCAGCAGCTTAGTCGGGGAAGTAGCTGAAGCTTTCTTT. This translates into CASSLVGEVAEAFF.

The chain uses TRBV5-6 and TRBJ2-7; D call uncertain. Germline-derived CDR1 and CDR2 are SGHDT and YYEEEE. The ends were cut back, 3 bases at V and 1 base at J, with 11 bases in the middle. The CDR3 is 14 amino acids. In DNA form, the CDR3 reads TGTGCCAGCAGCTGGGGTCACGGGTCCTACGAGCAGTACTTC. It yields the protein CASSWGHGSYEQYF.